This is a list of T cell receptor beta chains from one sample in a study of beta chain features in type 1 diabetes. The data were produced by immunoSEQ multiplex PCR, yet TCRdb's version contains in-frame clones alone and is incomplete. The sample holds more than 300,000 clones, 10% to 15% seen once. The sequenced material came from naive CD4+ T cells from blood. These receptors were collected from a woman aged 18-29 years with type 1 diabetes. The conserved cysteine and the conserved F or W are not part of the CDR3 here.

ASSPPGLNEQF	TRBJ2-1	TRBV7-9
ASSVGTGGLLNGYT	TRBJ1-2	TRBV10-2
SVEIQGNTEAF	TRBJ1-1	TRBV29-1
SVSPGGTYGYT	TRBJ1-2	TRBV29-1
ASTHGNTEAF	TRBJ1-1	TRBV11-2
ASSFPGQVYGYT	TRBJ1-2	TRBV5-1
ASSDLTYEQY	TRBJ2-7	TRBV7-9
ASKGGGWSTDTQY	TRBJ2-3	TRBV19
ASSTTGFNTEAF	TRBJ1-1	TRBV19
ASSVVGFITDTQY	TRBJ2-3	TRBV9
ASSDWTTYNEQF	TRBJ2-1	TRBV2
SVGTGASNQPQH	TRBJ1-5	TRBV29-1
ASSSWTGGYGYT	TRBJ1-2	TRBV11-2
ATSLARGTNNVEQF	TRBJ2-1	TRBV15
ASSKDGAAGGLHEQY	TRBJ2-7	TRBV21-1
SVRLSVVAKNIQY	TRBJ2-4	TRBV29-1
ASSYLDSRQDEQF	TRBJ2-1	TRBV6-6
AWTRGKSEPQH	TRBJ1-5	TRBV30
AIRDKRYEQY	TRBJ2-7	TRBV28
ASSGGTAANTGELF	TRBJ2-2	TRBV5-1
ASSLVPLNEQF	TRBJ2-1	TRBV7-9
ARGQDQETQY	TRBJ2-5	TRBV30
ASSQGDRGYTGELF	TRBJ2-2	TRBV4-1
ASSLAAGGQETQY	TRBJ2-5	TRBV25-1
ASSRLGSRDQPQH	TRBJ1-5	TRBV6-5
AWQGANTGELF	TRBJ2-2	TRBV30
ASSRQRTATDTQY	TRBJ2-3	TRBV14
ASSFSGTNYGYT	TRBJ1-2	TRBV6-5
ASKEGNRDYNEQY	TRBJ2-7	TRBV25-1
ASSPLNSGGRPEAF	TRBJ1-1	TRBV18
ASSVGGDGPYGYT	TRBJ1-2	TRBV9
ASRRDSPGYGYT	TRBJ1-2	TRBV2
AWTPPGTVIRLLNY	TRBJ1-2	TRBV30
ASRTSGTSYEQY	TRBJ2-7	TRBV13
ASSTSGMKETQY	TRBJ2-5	TRBV5-1
ASSFYSDRGSQPQH	TRBJ1-5	TRBV7-2
ASSLTASGETQY	TRBJ2-5	TRBV7-3
ASSVTEAF	TRBJ1-1	TRBV2
ASSMGGRETQY	TRBJ2-5	TRBV7-9
ASSPVVAGPYNEQF	TRBJ2-1	TRBV5-4
ASSTTSGSDEQF	TRBJ2-1	TRBV9
ASSLSEMGQPYEQY	TRBJ2-7	TRBV5-4
ASSQRVTNEKLF	TRBJ1-4	TRBV4-3
AADTGETTEAF	TRBJ1-1	TRBV18
ASSLQTANTEAF	TRBJ1-1	TRBV7-9
ASSPRTGEDTQY	TRBJ2-3	TRBV7-2
SVGQGLAGASYEQY	TRBJ2-7	TRBV29-1
ASSLGGGYT	TRBJ1-2	TRBV28
AKGDFLGTEAF	TRBJ1-1	TRBV30
ASSQQGFGEQF	TRBJ2-1	TRBV6-5